This is a list of T cell receptor beta chains from one sample in a study of blood T cell repertoires in COVID-19. Clones were read by immunoSEQ multiplex PCR, and TCRdb kept only the in-frame ones, dropping some. The data hold about 70,000 clones, with about 90% observed a single time. Sequenced input: peripheral blood. These receptors came from a middle-aged man with COVID-19, enrolled during active disease. Both conserved end residues are part of each CDR3. The order of the fields is CDR3 protein, CDR3 DNA, J gene, clone size, V gene, D gene. The D gene is left open where the match is weak. Some rows mark clone size as missing; the rest say once, few, many or name a class of expanded clone.

CASSQGLAGGPHEQFF TGTGCCAGCAGCCAAGGGCTAGCGGGGGGGCCACATGAGCAGTTCTTC TRBJ2-1 once TRBV4-2 TRBD2
CASSAQGHRDTQYF TGTGCCAGCAGTGCTCAGGGTCACCGAGATACGCAGTATTTT TRBJ2-3 NA TRBV6-4 NA
CASSQPGLAPGRDTQYF TGCGCCAGCAGCCAACCTGGACTCGCCCCCGGGCGGGATACGCAGTATTTT TRBJ2-3 once TRBV4-1 NA
CASSVEGNTEAFF TGTGCCAGCAGTGTGGAGGGAAACACTGAAGCTTTCTTT TRBJ1-1 NA TRBV2 NA
CAISERTVGNEQFF TGTGCCATCAGTGAGCGGACAGTAGGCAATGAGCAGTTCTTC TRBJ2-1 NA TRBV10-3 NA
CASSTTQGTTGELFF TGTGCCAGCAGTACAACCCAGGGTACAACCGGGGAGCTGTTTTTT TRBJ2-2 once TRBV6-5 NA
CASSQVLGSNEQFF TGCGCCAGCAGCCAAGTTCTGGGGAGCAATGAGCAGTTCTTC TRBJ2-1 NA TRBV4-1 NA
CASSVVSGGLGEQYF TGTGCCAGCAGCGTAGTTAGCGGGGGCTTGGGCGAGCAGTACTTC TRBJ2-7 NA TRBV9 TRBD2
CASSQGASLGTEAFF TGTGCCAGCAGCCAAGGGGCCAGCCTTGGCACTGAAGCTTTCTTT TRBJ1-1 NA TRBV4-2 NA
CASSLSRAAGGTDTQYF TGTGCCAGCAGTTTGAGTCGGGCGGCGGGGGGCACAGATACGCAGTATTTT TRBJ2-3 NA TRBV27 TRBD2
CAGWTSGGTDTQYF TGTGCCGGGTGGACTAGCGGGGGGACAGATACGCAGTATTTT TRBJ2-3 NA TRBV30 TRBD2
CSVLVGGSTEAFF TGCAGCGTCCTCGTAGGGGGTTCCACTGAAGCTTTCTTT TRBJ1-1 NA TRBV29-1 NA
CASSEGRPASYGYTF TGTGCCAGCAGTGAGGGGAGGCCCGCCAGCTATGGCTACACCTTC TRBJ1-2 NA TRBV2 NA
CARPLLGGQYNYGYTF TGTGCCAGGCCTCTACTCGGGGGGCAATATAACTATGGCTACACCTTC TRBJ1-2 once TRBV19 NA
CASSLPAGLETQYF TGTGCCAGCAGTTTACCGGCAGGGTTGGAGACCCAGTACTTC TRBJ2-5 NA TRBV28 NA
CASSSREKRSPLHF TGTGCCAGCAGCTCCCGGGAGAAACGTTCACCCCTCCACTTT TRBJ1-6 NA TRBV3-1/TRBV3-2 NA
CASSLEGVNSPLHF TGTGCCAGCAGCTTAGAGGGGGTGAACTCACCCCTCCACTTT TRBJ1-6 NA TRBV7-9 NA